Following are 27 T cell receptor beta chains from one sample sequenced in a study of post-analysis software for immune sequencing data. Included in the TCR beta cDNA libraries were unique molecular identifiers. Via MiXCR, TCRdb re-called the PCR reads, giving one row per CDR3 protein. The sample records fewer than 600,000 distinct CDR3 sequences, around 40% being singletons. Study-level findings and limits: Patients had higher frequencies than controls of roughly five TRBV segments, including TRBV5-6, TRBV5-1 and TRBV20-1.

These TCRs' antigens remain unknown. Sequencing used blood. Receptor source: a girl aged 10-17 years with multiple sclerosis.

This clonotype was seen more than once but under ten times. The chain couples TRBV29-1 to TRBJ2-1, with D perhaps TRBD1 or TRBD2 (6 bases each). V was pared by 5 bases and J by 8 bases, with 37 bases between. CDR3 size: 20 residues. The germline V gene encodes CDR1 SQVTM and CDR2 ANQGSEA. Here the CDR3 reads CSVTPSGEWREVGRIDEQFF. The DNA of the CDR3 is TGCAGCGTTACCCCATCAGGGGAGTGGAGGGAGGTGGGCAGGATCGATGAGCAGTTCTTC.

This clonotype was detected only a few times. The chain employs TRBV9 and TRBJ2-7; 8 positions agree with TRBD2. After removal of 3 bases from V and 5 bases from J, the junction contained 7 bases not matched to a gene. Per the germline V gene, CDR1 is SGDLS and CDR2 is YYNGEE. The CDR3 is 14 residues long. This chain's CDR3 is CASSGGGLADEQYF. The CDR3 nucleotides read TGTGCCAGCAGCGGAGGAGGACTAGCCGACGAGCAGTACTTC.

The rearrangement uses TRBV5-1 and TRBJ2-4; TRBD1 aligns across 7 bases. TRBJ2-7 matches the DNA end more closely, so the J call is doubtful. This CDR3 is built from 14 residues. Germline V gene sequence: CDR1 SGHRS, CDR2 YFSETQ. CDR3 residues: CASSFLTGSNEQYF. As DNA, the CDR3 is TGCGCCAGCAGCTTCCTGACAGGGTCCAACGAGCAGTACTTC.

This chain uses TRBV6-1 with TRBJ2-7; perhaps D is TRBD1 or TRBD2 (5 bases each). This CDR3 has 15 amino acids. Deletions cut 3 bases from V and 2 bases from J, with 14 bases between. Germline values: CDR1 MNHNS, CDR2 SASEGT. CDR3 nucleotide sequence: TGTGCCAGCAGTGATGGTGGGGACGGCCCCTACGAGCAGTACTTC. Translating it yields CASSDGGDGPYEQYF.

V is TRBV12-3 or TRBV12-4 and J is TRBJ2-1; TRBD2 is a possible D gene (6 bases). The ends were cut back, 10 bases at V and 3 bases at J, with 19 bases in the middle. This CDR3 comprises 15 residues. The chain's CDR3 is CATGGGGASYNEQFF. DNA of the CDR3: TGTGCCACCGGTGGGGGAGGTGCGAGCTACAATGAGCAGTTCTTC.

This clonotype was counted many times. A read error may produce the germline difference seen at one junction end. The gene calls are TRBV7-9 and TRBJ2-1; the D is unclear. The length of the CDR3 is 13 residues. From germline, CDR1 is SEHNR and CDR2 FQNEAQ (reference sequence). CDR3 amino acids: CASSLVGYNEQFF. CDR3 coding DNA: TGTGCCAGCAGTTTAGTGGGTTACAATGAGCAGTTCTTC.

Only one count was recorded for this clonotype. The rearrangement uses TRBV7-2 and TRBJ1-5; D possibly corresponds to TRBD1 (5 bases). The CDR3 is made up of 15 amino acids. Germline V gives CDR1 SGHTA, CDR2 FQGNSA. The V end lost 5 bases, the J end lost 1 base, and 12 bases lay between the germline ends. The CDR3 is CASSARVGSNQPQHF. The CDR3 DNA is TGTGCCAGCAGCGCCAGGGTGGGAAGCAATCAGCCCCAGCATTTT.

A single count supports this clonotype. The rearrangement joins TRBV14 to TRBJ1-4; TRBD1 matches 9 bases. Germline assignment: CDR1 SGHDN and CDR2 FVKESK. Trimming removed 2 bases from V and 7 bases from J; junction bases left unmatched: 5. The CDR3 runs 15 residues. CDR3 sequence reads: CASSQRTGAREKLFF. In DNA, the CDR3 is TGTGCCAGCAGCCAAAGGACAGGGGCGCGTGAAAAACTGTTTTTT.

In this sample, this clonotype turned up a few times. The chain couples TRBV20-1 to TRBJ1-2; 8 bases map to TRBD1. J lost 8 bases, V lost 5 bases, and 13 bases had no gene match. This CDR3 is built from 14 residues. Germline CDR1 is DFQATT and CDR2 is SNEGSKA (reference sequence). The CDR3 region is CSAYRDRSLDGYTF. In DNA, the CDR3 is TGCAGTGCTTACCGGGACAGGAGCCTCGACGGCTACACCTTC.

This clonotype was picked up a small number of times. The CDR3 DNA is TGTGCCAGCAGTACTAGGACTAGCGGGAGATTTTGGGAGACCCAGTACTTC. The encoded protein is CASSTRTSGRFWETQYF. This chain connects TRBV28 to TRBJ2-5; 13 positions agree with TRBD2. Germline V lookup: CDR1 MDHEN, CDR2 SYDVKM. The CDR3 length is 17 residues. With 5 bases clipped from V and 5 bases from J, the junction kept 11 bases outside the gene matches.

This clonotype was recorded only once. The rearrangement joins TRBV20-1 to TRBJ2-5, with TRBD2 matching over 9 bases. Germline loops: CDR1 DFQATT, CDR2 SNEGSKA (reference sequence). V gave up 3 bases and J gave up 4 bases; unmatched junction bases: 3. This CDR3 is 13 amino acids long. The CDR3: CSARGTSLETQYF. The DNA of the CDR3 is TGCAGTGCTAGGGGGACTAGCTTAGAGACCCAGTACTTC.

The rearrangement joins TRBV9 to TRBJ2-3, with D possibly being TRBD2 (6 bases). The CDR3 length is 16 residues. Germline CDR1 reads SGDLS; CDR2 reads YYNGEE. V lost 3 bases to trimming and J lost 2 bases, with 16 bases between them. In DNA, the CDR3 is TGTGCCAGCAGCGCGGGGGTGCGGAAGCACACAGATACGCAGTATTTT. As protein: CASSAGVRKHTDTQYF. Full variable domain (rest looked up from reference TRBV9 and TRBJ2-3): DSGVTQTPKHLITATGQRVTLRCSPRSGDLSVYWYQQSLDQGLQFLIQYYNGEERAKGNILERFSAQQFPDLHSELNLSSLELGDSALYFCASSAGVRKHTDTQYFGPGTRLTVL.

The chain couples TRBV6-6 to TRBJ2-3; TRBD2 might be the D (5 bases). This CDR3 has 16 residues. Germline V CDR1 and CDR2: MNHNY, SVGAGI (reference sequence). Trimming shortened V by 7 bases and J by 0 bases, and 17 bases separated the two germline ends. The CDR3 loop is CASNPRGAASTDTQYF. The CDR3 region has the DNA TGTGCCAGCAACCCCCGGGGAGCGGCTAGCACAGATACGCAGTATTTT.

This clonotype was counted a few times. The chain is built from TRBV7-9 and TRBJ2-7; D possibly matches TRBD1 or TRBD2 (6 bases each). Germline-derived CDR1 and CDR2 are SEHNR and FQNEAQ (reference sequence). The V and J ends lost 5 bases and 3 bases respectively, with 17 bases between them. CDR3 length equals 15 residues. CDR3 coding DNA: TGTGCCAGCAGCCACGGGGGCAACTTATTCTACGAGCAGTACTTC. Protein sequence: CASSHGGNLFYEQYF.

The J gene is TRBJ1-5, the V gene TRBV27, with D perhaps matching TRBD1 (6 bases). CDR3 length: 14 residues. The V gene lost 6 bases and the J gene lost 4 bases, with 13 bases spanning the gap. The germline V gene encodes CDR1 MNHEY and CDR2 SMNVEV (reference sequence). The CDR3 protein is CASRGRQANQPQHF. The CDR3 bases are TGTGCCAGCAGGGGACGACAGGCTAATCAGCCCCAGCATTTT.

Remarks on this clonotype: An end of the junction does not agree with germline; a read error may underlie this. The rearrangement joins TRBV29-1 to TRBJ2-1; D call uncertain. This CDR3 is built from 14 residues. The germline CDR1 and CDR2 sequences are SQVTM and ANQGSEA. For the CDR3, the DNA is TGCAGCGTGATTATTTTGGGCTCCCACAATGAGCAGTTCTTC. Its translation: CSVIILGSHNEQFF.

The CDR3 DNA sequence: TGCAGTGCTTGGGATAGTTACAATGAGCAGTTCTTC. Translating gives CSAWDSYNEQFF. The rearrangement links TRBV20-1 to TRBJ2-1; D gene unclear. The CDR3 extends over 12 amino acids. Between the trimmed V and J ends, which lost 5 bases and 4 bases, there was a span of 9 bases. The germline V gene encodes CDR1 DFQATT and CDR2 SNEGSKA (reference sequence).

This sequence joins TRBV10-3 and TRBJ2-5; unclear D gene. The last part of the DNA fits TRBJ2-7 better; the J call may be wrong. The CDR3 length is 9 residues. Germline CDR1 reads ENHRY; CDR2 reads SYGVKD. The CDR3 reads CAADYEQYF. CDR3 DNA: TGTGCCGCCGACTACGAGCAGTACTTC.

This clonotype was picked up a small number of times. The chain joins TRBV20-1 to TRBJ2-1, with a tentative D call TRBD2 (6 bases). Trimming took 5 bases from V and 7 from J, leaving 21 bases between them. Germline V CDR1 and CDR2: DFQATT, SNEGSKA (reference sequence). The CDR3 totals 15 residues. CDR3 DNA: TGCAGTGCTGTACGGGACTCCGCGGATTTTAATGAGCAGTTCTTC. Its translation is CSAVRDSADFNEQFF.

This clonotype was counted a few times. This rearrangement joins TRBV2 to TRBJ2-1; 8 bases match TRBD2. Per the germline V gene, CDR1 is SNHLY and CDR2 is FYNNEI. The J segment lost 7 bases and the V segment lost 7 bases, leaving 9 bases of the junction unmatched. This CDR3 region has 14 residues. CDR3 residues: CASNRREDDNEQFF. CDR3 bases: TGTGCCAGCAACCGGCGGGAGGATGATAATGAGCAGTTCTTC.

This clonotype was detected only a few times. The rearrangement uses TRBV5-5 and TRBJ2-5; 8 nucleotides align to TRBD1. J gave up 4 bases and V 0 bases, and 8 bases lay outside the gene matches. The CDR3 length is 16 residues. Germline V lookup: CDR1 SGHKS, CDR2 YYEKEE (reference sequence). DNA of the CDR3: TGTGCCAGCAGCTTGGGTGTGACAGGGGTCACAGAGACCCAGTACTTC. It is translated as CASSLGVTGVTETQYF.

The table lists this clonotype with a few counts. The chain combines TRBV7-9 with TRBJ1-4, with no clear D. The CDR3 has 15 amino acids. Trimming took 5 bases from V and 6 from J, leaving 16 bases between them. CDR1 is SEHNR, CDR2 FQNEAQ, per germline (reference sequence). CDR3 protein: CASSPFGPAYEKLFF. The CDR3 DNA reads as TGTGCCAGCAGCCCGTTCGGACCTGCCTATGAAAAACTGTTTTTT.

The chain combines TRBV6-6 with TRBJ2-5; TRBD2 is a possible D gene (6 bases). This CDR3 has 14 amino acids. The V end lost 2 bases, the J end lost 4 bases, and 11 bases lay between the germline ends. Germline V gene data show CDR1 as MNHNY and CDR2 as SVGAGI (reference sequence). The CDR3 region has the DNA TGTGCCAGCAGTTACAGTCGGGGGTCAGAGACCCAGTACTTC. It is translated as CASSYSRGSETQYF.

In this sample, this clonotype turned up a few times. The rearrangement uses TRBV7-9 and TRBJ2-1, with 10 bases aligning to TRBD1. V dropped 5 bases and J dropped 0; count of bases not matched to a gene: 7. The germline V gene encodes CDR1 SEHNR and CDR2 FQNEAQ (reference sequence). The CDR3 is made up of 17 amino acids. CDR3 nucleotides: TGTGCCAGCAGCATTGGGACAGGGGCCCTCTCCTACAATGAGCAGTTCTTC. The encoded protein is CASSIGTGALSYNEQFF.

The chain carries TRBV18 and TRBJ2-3; D remains unclear. The germline V and J ends were trimmed by 2 bases and 8 bases, with 35 bases remaining between them. Germline V lookup: CDR1 KGHSH, CDR2 LQKENI. The CDR3 extends over 21 amino acids. The CDR3: CASSPASPPSRANEVESTQYF. CDR3 DNA: TGTGCCAGCTCACCAGCCTCCCCGCCCTCCCGCGCAAACGAGGTAGAGAGTACGCAGTATTTT.

The chain combines TRBV3-1 with TRBJ1-2, with a weak D call TRBD1 (5 bases). Germline CDR1 LGHDT, CDR2 YNNKEL (reference sequence). V lost 0 bases, J lost 4 bases, and 6 bases lay in between. The CDR3 is made up of 13 amino acids. CDR3 protein: CASSQDQGYGYTF. The CDR3 region has the DNA TGTGCCAGCAGCCAAGATCAGGGCTATGGCTACACCTTC.

This clonotype turned up a few times. The V and J genes are TRBV20-1 and TRBJ1-1, with TRBD1 as a possible D gene (5 bases). Trimming took off 3 bases at V and 10 bases at J, with 21 bases between the two ends. The germline CDR1 and CDR2 sequences are DFQATT and SNEGSKA (reference sequence). The CDR3 has 14 residues. CDR3 bases: TGCAGTGCTAGTCCCCCCGGACTGACGGGGGTAGCTTTCTTT. Translation: CSASPPGLTGVAFF.